Following are 24 T cell receptor beta chains from one sample sequenced in a study of identical twins listed by TCRdb under 2016. Receptor amplification or capture employed 5' RACE. Sequencing took place on an Illumina HiSeq 2000. The public sequencing data were trimmed at Q25 with fastp and processed into clonotypes with MiXCR by TCRdb, which kept only in-frame beta chains. Each CDR3 protein appears once, grouped with its most common genes and DNA. The sample data list roughly 720,000 distinct CDR3 sequences, and 15% to 20% of these were observed just once. Together, the top ten hold around 13% of the sample. These data were also filed under a second study, of T cells expressing NK-cell markers.

The specimen was PBMCs. The receptors were sampled from a woman aged 18-30 years in good health.

This chain connects TRBV30 to TRBJ2-7, with 8 bases matching TRBD2. Germline CDR1 GTSNPN, CDR2 SVGIG (reference sequence). The ends lost 3 bases at V and 3 bases at J; junction bases unmatched: 10. The CDR3 sequence is 15 residues long. The CDR3 bases are TGTGCCTGGAGGTCGGGAGGGAGGGCCCTCTACGAGCAGTACTTC. Its translation: CAWRSGGRALYEQYF. Full variable domain (missing parts from reference TRBV30 and TRBJ2-7): SQTIHQWPATLVQPVGSPLSLECTVEGTSNPNLYWYRQAAGRGLQLLFYSVGIGQISSEVPQNLSASRPQDRQFILSSKKLLLSDSGFYLCAWRSGGRALYEQYFGPGTRLTVT.

The chain recombines TRBV6-5 with TRBJ1-4; a weak D match, TRBD1 (5 bases). CDR3 length equals 14 residues. The V end lost 3 bases, the J end lost 5 bases, and 10 bases lay between the germline ends. Looked up from germline, CDR1 is MNHEY and CDR2 is SVGAGI. CDR3 in amino acids: CASSYGGRNEKLFF. In nucleotides, the CDR3 is TGTGCCAGCAGTTATGGGGGAAGGAATGAAAAACTGTTTTTT.

This clonotype was seen many times. The chain employs TRBV20-1 and TRBJ2-3; TRBD2 agrees at 8 bases. This CDR3 spans 13 amino acids. Germline CDR1 is DFQATT and CDR2 is SNEGSKA (reference sequence). After removal of 4 bases from V and 0 bases from J, the junction contained 0 bases not matched to a gene. The CDR3 loop is CSATSGSTDTQYF. CDR3 coding DNA: TGCAGTGCTACTAGCGGGAGCACAGATACGCAGTATTTT.

This clonotype showed up just a few times. The chain uses TRBV4-3 and TRBJ2-7; D ambiguous. V lost 0 bases and J lost 0, with 9 bases in between. CDR1 LGHNA and CDR2 YSLEER come from the germline V gene. CDR3 size: 15 residues. The CDR3 DNA reads as TGCGCCAGCAGCCAAGAAGACCAAATCTCCTACGAGCAGTACTTC. Protein product: CASSQEDQISYEQYF.

This chain connects TRBV4-3 to TRBJ1-2, with 10 bases fitting TRBD1. The V and J ends lost 4 bases and 2 bases, in that order; junction bases with no gene match: 16. Germline CDR1 reads LGHNA; CDR2 reads YSLEER. The CDR3 has 19 residues. The chain's CDR3 is CASSPIHGTGDTQNYGYTF. Written as DNA, the CDR3 is TGCGCCAGCAGCCCCATACATGGGACAGGGGACACTCAAAACTATGGCTACACCTTC.

This sequence joins TRBV18 and TRBJ2-7; 9 bases are shared with TRBD1. J lost 6 bases, V lost 3 bases, and 9 bases had no gene match. Germline lookup yields CDR1 KGHSH and CDR2 LQKENI. The length of the CDR3 is 15 residues. The DNA for the CDR3 is TGTGCCAGCTCACCCGAGCTACAGGGGGCAGGCGAGCAGTACTTC. Encoded protein: CASSPELQGAGEQYF.

This chain uses TRBV11-2 with TRBJ2-7; TRBD2 might be the D (5 bases). Looked up from germline, CDR1 is SGHAT and CDR2 is FQNNGV. The germline V and J ends were trimmed by 1 base and 1 base, with 11 bases remaining between them. The CDR3 is 15 amino acids. This CDR3 reads CASSLGWRRSYEQYF. CDR3 nucleotides: TGTGCCAGCAGCTTAGGTTGGCGGAGGTCCTACGAGCAGTACTTC. Variable domain in full (rest from reference TRBV11-2 and TRBJ2-7): EAGVAQSPRYKIIEKRQSVAFWCNPISGHATLYWYQQILGQGPKLLIQFQNNGVVDDSQLPKDRFSAERLKGVDSTLKIQPAKLEDSAVYLCASSLGWRRSYEQYFGPGTRLTVT.

This clonotype was counted only a few times. The J gene is TRBJ2-3, the V gene TRBV10-3, with TRBD1 matching over 8 bases. J lost 7 bases, V lost 4 bases, and 4 bases had no gene match. Germline CDR1 ENHRY, CDR2 SYGVKD. This CDR3 contains 13 residues. CDR3 DNA sequence: TGTGCCATCAGTGCACGACAGGGGAATACGCAGTATTTT. Translated: CAISARQGNTQYF.

This clonotype came up a few times. The chain is built from TRBV7-2 and TRBJ2-5; D not certain. With 5 bases removed from V and 5 bases from J, the gap between germline ends came to 12 bases. CDR3 length: 13 residues. CDR1 SGHTA and CDR2 FQGNSA come from the germline V gene. CDR3 in DNA: TGTGCCAGCAGCCCGGGTCCCCTGGAGACCCAGTACTTC. This translates into CASSPGPLETQYF.

This clonotype has at least ten counts. This sequence joins TRBV12-3 or TRBV12-4 and TRBJ1-1; D is perhaps TRBD1 (5 bases). The CDR3 totals 13 residues. The V end lost 6 bases, the J end lost 3 bases, and 11 bases lay between the germline ends. CDR3 loop: CASRRTLYTEAFF. Written as DNA, the CDR3 is TGTGCCAGCAGGCGGACACTTTACACTGAAGCTTTCTTT.

This clonotype was detected only a few times. The rearrangement joins TRBV29-1 to TRBJ2-5, with D possibly called TRBD1 or TRBD2 (5 bases each). The CDR3 runs to 14 residues. Germline V CDR1 and CDR2: SQVTM, ANQGSEA. V was trimmed by 7 bases and J by 1 base, leaving 16 bases between them. The CDR3 sequence is CSARDRDLQETQYF. The CDR3 DNA sequence: TGCAGCGCCCGGGACCGGGACCTCCAAGAGACCCAGTACTTC.

The chain combines TRBV20-1 with TRBJ2-3; no reliable D call. This CDR3 is 12 amino acids long. Germline values: CDR1 DFQATT, CDR2 SNEGSKA (reference sequence). V lost 3 bases and J 7 bases, leaving 11 bases between the germline ends. The CDR3 DNA follows: TGCAGTGCTAGTCTTCCTGGAAATACGCAGTATTTT. This sequence encodes CSASLPGNTQYF.

This clonotype was counted at least ten times. The chain recombines TRBV7-9 with TRBJ2-1; D gene ambiguous. Trimming removed 2 bases at V and 8 bases at J, with 7 bases between. The germline gives CDR1 SEHNR, CDR2 FQNEAQ (reference sequence). This CDR3 is built from 12 residues. CDR3 protein: CASSLNADEQFF. The DNA of the CDR3 is TGTGCCAGCAGCTTAAACGCAGATGAGCAGTTCTTC.

This clonotype was counted a few times. The CDR3 DNA sequence: TGCAGTGCTGGAGTCAGGGAGAGAGGCACAGATACGCAGTATTTT. The encoded protein is CSAGVRERGTDTQYF. The V and J genes are TRBV20-1 and TRBJ2-3; D assignment may be TRBD1 or TRBD2 (5 bases each). Trimming took off 5 bases at V and 1 base at J, with 16 bases between the two ends. Looked up from germline, CDR1 is DFQATT and CDR2 is SNEGSKA (reference sequence). This CDR3 comprises 15 residues.

This clonotype was observed many times. V is TRBV12-3 or TRBV12-4 and J is TRBJ2-7; D may be TRBD1 (5 bases). The CDR3 is made up of 14 amino acids. Trimming removed 6 bases at V and 3 bases at J, with 15 bases between. The CDR3 DNA reads TGTGCCAGCAGCCTGGCAGGGCCCTACTACGAGCAGTACTTC. Amino acid sequence: CASSLAGPYYEQYF.

This clonotype was picked up a small number of times. The V call is TRBV7-6, the J call TRBJ1-1, with D unresolved. V was clipped by 6 bases and J by 4 bases, with 12 bases between them. The CDR3 consists of 13 residues. Germline CDR1 reads SGHVS; CDR2 reads FNYEAQ. The CDR3 DNA sequence: TGTGCCAGCAGGCGGGCGGGAGGCACTGAAGCTTTCTTT. Amino acids: CASRRAGGTEAFF. The variable domain in full, with the rest retrieved from reference TRBV7-6 and TRBJ1-1, is GAGVSQSPRYKVTKRGQDVALRCDPISGHVSLYWYRQALGQGPEFLTYFNYEAQQDKSGLPNDRFSAERPEGSISTLTIQRTEQRDSAMYRCASRRAGGTEAFFGQGTRLTVV.

The chain carries TRBV18 and TRBJ2-7; D is ambiguous. There are 14 residues in the CDR3. V lost 2 bases and J lost 2, with 10 bases in between. Germline CDR1 reads KGHSH; CDR2 reads LQKENI. The CDR3 region has the DNA TGTGCCAGCTCACCAAACGGGTACACCTACGAGCAGTACTTC. Its translation is CASSPNGYTYEQYF. Based on the CDR3 plus reference TRBV18 and TRBJ2-7, the full variable domain is NAGVMQNPRHLVRRRGQEARLRCSPMKGHSHVYWYRQLPEEGLKFMVYLQKENIIDESGMPKERFSAEFPKEGPSILRIQQVVRGDSAAYFCASSPNGYTYEQYFGPGTRLTVT.

The sample holds a few counts of this clonotype. The chain employs TRBV20-1 and TRBJ2-3; 14 bases match TRBD2. The length of the CDR3 is 17 residues. Germline V gene data show CDR1 as DFQATT and CDR2 as SNEGSKA (reference sequence). V shed 3 bases and J 5 bases; nucleotides not matched to a gene: 10. CDR3 residues: CSARSPGGTSGRDTQYF. DNA of the CDR3: TGCAGTGCTAGGTCGCCCGGCGGGACTAGCGGGAGAGATACGCAGTATTTT.

This clonotype was observed at least ten times. The V and J genes are TRBV19 and TRBJ1-5; a weak D match, TRBD1 (5 bases). CDR3 length: 13 residues. The V end lost 5 bases, the J end lost 5 bases, and 10 bases lay between the germline ends. The germline V gene encodes CDR1 LNHDA and CDR2 SQIVND (reference sequence). The CDR3 nucleotides are TGTGCCAGTAGTTTAGGGGTTGATCAGCCCCAGCATTTT. It translates to CASSLGVDQPQHF. The full variable domain, rest sourced from reference TRBV19 and TRBJ1-5, is DGGITQSPKYLFRKEGQNVTLSCEQNLNHDAMYWYRQDPGQGLRLIYYSQIVNDFQKGDIAEGYSVSREKKESFPLTVTSAQKNPTAFYLCASSLGVDQPQHFGDGTRLSIL.

J is TRBJ2-3 and V is TRBV4-3, with TRBD2 matching over 9 bases. This CDR3 contains 13 residues. J gave up 4 bases and V 11 bases, and 7 bases lay outside the gene matches. Germline CDR1 reads LGHNA; CDR2 reads YSLEER. The CDR3 protein is CACGREGADTQYF. CDR3 DNA sequence: TGCGCCTGTGGGCGGGAGGGTGCAGATACGCAGTATTTT.

The genes are TRBV10-3 and TRBJ2-7; 9 bases agree with TRBD2. Per the germline V gene, CDR1 is ENHRY and CDR2 is SYGVKD. V was pared by 0 bases and J by 3 bases, with 3 bases of the junction left unmatched. The CDR3 extends over 15 amino acids. The DNA for the CDR3 is TGTGCCATCAGTGAGTCACTAGCGGGTAACTACGAGCAGTACTTC. This gives the protein CAISESLAGNYEQYF.

The CDR3 coding sequence is TGTGCCAGCAGCGCTTGGGTGGGGGAAGAGACCCAGTACTTC. This sequence encodes CASSAWVGEETQYF. The chain carries TRBV9 and TRBJ2-5; either TRBD1 or TRBD2 may supply D (5 bases each). Trimming removed 3 bases at V and 3 bases at J, with 12 bases between. Germline CDR1 SGDLS, CDR2 YYNGEE. The CDR3 spans 14 residues.

This clonotype turned up a few times. The chain is built from TRBV5-1 and TRBJ1-1; D is ambiguous. Trimming stripped 0 bases from V and 0 bases from J, with 6 bases between. Per the germline V gene, CDR1 is SGHRS and CDR2 is YFSETQ. CDR3 length: 14 amino acids. CDR3 protein: CASSLGSLNTEAFF. The CDR3 coding sequence is TGCGCCAGCAGCTTGGGGTCCCTGAACACTGAAGCTTTCTTT.

CDR3 coding DNA: TGTGCCAGCAGTTTTACAGAACACACCGGGGAGCTGTTTTTT. Residues: CASSFTEHTGELFF. The rearrangement uses TRBV12-3 or TRBV12-4 and TRBJ2-2; D call uncertain. CDR3 size: 14 residues. V was clipped by 3 bases and J by 3 bases, with 8 bases between them.